One sample yielded the 9 T cell receptor beta chains listed below, sequenced in a study of T cell changes during pregnancy in multiple sclerosis. TCRdb's copy holds only in-frame clones and misses some; the assay was immunoSEQ multiplex PCR. The repertoire holds tens of thousands of clones, with approximately 92% as singletons. This specimen consisted of CD4+ T cells from peripheral blood mononuclear cells, obtained before pregnancy. The receptors derive from a female donor with multiple sclerosis, enrolled in a pregnancy study.

This clone was seen a single time. This chain uses TRBV6-5 with TRBJ1-4; 7 bases are shared with TRBD1. Germline CDR1 reads MNHEY; CDR2 reads SVGAGI. Trimming at V came to 2 bases and at J to 8 bases, leaving 5 bases not matched to a gene. The CDR3 extends over 14 amino acids. CDR3 amino acids: CASSYGPGGEKLFF. The CDR3 DNA follows: TGTGCCAGCAGTTACGGCCCAGGGGGGGAAAAACTGTTTTTT.

The chain is built from TRBV7-2 and TRBJ2-3; TRBD2 matches 10 bases. Per the germline V gene, CDR1 is SGHTA and CDR2 is FQGNSA. CDR3 length: 17 residues. V dropped 1 base and J dropped 1; count of bases not matched to a gene: 5. CDR3 coding DNA: TGTGCCAGCAGCTTAGGGGGACTAGCGACCGGCACAGATACGCAGTATTTT. It yields the protein CASSLGGLATGTDTQYF. The complete variable domain, with remaining parts taken from reference TRBV7-2 and TRBJ2-3, reads GAGVSQSPSNKVTEKGKDVELRCDPISGHTALYWYRQSLGQGLEFLIYFQGNSAPDKSGLPSDRFSAERTGGSVSTLTIQRTQQEDSAVYLCASSLGGLATGTDTQYFGPGTRLTVL.

As DNA, the CDR3 is TGTGCCAGCCTGACAGGGGGGGATGGAAAACTGTTTTTT. This codes for CASLTGGDGKLFF. The genes are TRBV28 and TRBJ1-4, with TRBD1 identical over 9 bases. The V segment lost 8 bases and the J segment 10 bases; nucleotides outside the gene matches: 8. Germline-derived CDR1 and CDR2 are MDHEN and SYDVKM. The CDR3 loop spans 13 amino acids.

The chain couples TRBV30 to TRBJ1-2; 7 nucleotides align to TRBD1. The length of the CDR3 is 14 residues. Germline V CDR1 and CDR2: GTSNPN, SVGIG (reference sequence). The V and J ends lost 4 bases and 4 bases, in that order; junction bases with no gene match: 9. The CDR3 region is CAWTISGQSYGYTF. In DNA form, the CDR3 reads TGTGCCTGGACCATATCGGGACAGAGCTATGGCTACACCTTC.

J is TRBJ2-1 and V is TRBV7-6, with D unclear. The CDR3 is made up of 11 amino acids. Germline-derived CDR1 and CDR2 are SGHVS and FNYEAQ. Trimming pared 1 base from V and 10 bases from J, leaving 5 bases between. CDR3 loop: CASSLVGEQFF. DNA for the CDR3: TGTGCCAGCAGCTTAGTGGGCGAGCAGTTCTTC.

The chain has TRBV27 and TRBJ2-1; D perhaps matches TRBD2 (5 bases). The CDR3 has 16 amino acids. Germline CDR1 MNHEY, CDR2 SMNVEV (reference sequence). V lost 3 bases to trimming and J lost 5 bases, with 17 bases between them. The DNA of the CDR3 is TGTGCCAGCAGTTTTAGTCCTAGCCTGAGCGACAATGAGCAGTTCTTC. Translating it yields CASSFSPSLSDNEQFF.

This chain links TRBV5-1 with TRBJ1-1; 7 bases are a match to TRBD1. The CDR3 runs 15 residues. Germline V gene lookup returns CDR1 SGHRS and CDR2 YFSETQ. V shed 5 bases and J 5 bases; nucleotides not matched to a gene: 12. This chain's CDR3 is CASSTGTGDLTEAFF. Written as DNA, the CDR3 is TGCGCCAGCAGTACCGGCACAGGGGACTTGACTGAAGCTTTCTTT.

The chain links TRBV29-1 to TRBJ1-2; D not certain. Trimming took off 2 bases at V and 0 bases at J, with 7 bases between the two ends. Germline-derived CDR1 and CDR2 are SQVTM and ANQGSEA. This CDR3 spans 13 amino acids. CDR3 in amino acids: CSVETAANYGYTF. Written as DNA, the CDR3 is TGCAGCGTTGAAACAGCCGCTAACTATGGCTACACCTTC.

V usage is TRBV19 and J usage is TRBJ2-2; 7 bases match TRBD1. J lost 2 bases, V lost 4 bases, and 10 bases had no gene match. The CDR3 covers 17 residues. In germline, CDR1 is LNHDA, CDR2 SQIVND (reference sequence). CDR3 region: CASSRPAGTVNTGELFF. The CDR3 DNA sequence: TGTGCCAGTAGTAGACCCGCTGGGACAGTAAACACCGGGGAGCTGTTTTTT.